The clone carrying this T cell receptor (beta chain) was observed a handful of times. These data come from a study of graft-versus-host responses after intestinal transplantation. Study at large: Anti-thymocyte globulin induction was given to all recipients, followed by tacrolimus and steroids for 2 to 3 years.

Plating of 200,000 CFSE-labeled responder cells was done together with 200,000 irradiated, violet-dye-labeled stimulator cells. Post-reaction, proliferating CD3+CD4+ and CD3+CD8+ responders (CFSE-low) were sorted. Profiling relied on immunoSEQ multiplex PCR, and the TCRdb table lists in-frame clones only, not all of them. This table has about 7,000 clones, roughly 28% appearing once. Study results and limitations: GvH clones detected in recipient marrow included some appearing first in ileum or blood.

Germline lookup yields CDR1 SGHDT and CDR2 YYEEEE. The CDR3 is 12 residues long. Trimming removed 0 bases at V and 14 bases at J, with 14 bases between. The chain has TRBV5-6 and TRBJ1-2; D is perhaps TRBD1 (6 bases). The sequence derives from a human patient who was an organ donor for intestinal transplantation. The material sequenced was alloreactive CD8+ T cells from a mixed lymphocyte reaction culture, taken before transplantation. Subset specified: CFSE-low proliferating T cells sorted from roughly 6-day pre-transplant mixed lymphocyte reaction (GvH or HvG direction). The CDR3 DNA follows: TGTGCCAGCAGCTTGGCTTGGACAGCGAAAACCTTC. Its translation is CASSLAWTAKTF.